Reported below is one T cell receptor (beta chain). Its antigen is still unknown. These data belong to a study of OX40 agonist ivuxolimab in advanced cancers. Study in general: It was ivuxolimab, an agonistic anti-OX40 (CD134) antibody, that patients were treated with.

Whole-study results and caveats: Certain nonresponders likewise exhibited a low normalized T-cell clonal expansion. At 0.1 to 3.0 mg/kg and by week 6, clonal expansion occurred in CD4+ and CD8+ blood T cells.

Trimming pared 4 bases from V and 1 base from J, leaving 16 bases between. Germline lookup yields CDR1 SQVTM and CDR2 ANQGSEA. The CDR3 is made up of 15 amino acids. Libraries were prepared by immunoSEQ multiplex PCR; TCRdb keeps only in-frame clonotypes and omits some of them. The table has approximately 92,000 clones, approximately 93% seen once. The starting material was CD4+ or CD8+ T cells sorted from blood, obtained in a trial of the OX40 agonist ivuxolimab. This sequence originates from an adult with an advanced solid tumor such as melanoma, head and neck, liver or kidney cancer. The chain links TRBV29-1 to TRBJ1-1; D is unclear. The CDR3 bases are TGCAGCGTTGCCCTTGGGAGGCGAGAGAACACTGAAGCTTTCTTT. It yields the protein CSVALGRRENTEAFF.